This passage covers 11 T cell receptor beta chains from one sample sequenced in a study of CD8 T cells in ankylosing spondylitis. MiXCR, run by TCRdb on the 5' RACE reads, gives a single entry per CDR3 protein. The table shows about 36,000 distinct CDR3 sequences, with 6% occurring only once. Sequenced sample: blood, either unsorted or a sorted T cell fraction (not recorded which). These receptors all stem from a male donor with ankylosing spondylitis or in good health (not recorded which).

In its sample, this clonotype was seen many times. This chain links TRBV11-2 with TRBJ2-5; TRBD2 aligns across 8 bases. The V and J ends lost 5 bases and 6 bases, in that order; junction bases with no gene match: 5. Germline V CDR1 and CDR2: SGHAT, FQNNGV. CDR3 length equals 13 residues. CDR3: CASSAGGRKTQYF. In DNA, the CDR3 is TGTGCCAGCAGCGCGGGGGGTAGGAAGACCCAGTACTTC.

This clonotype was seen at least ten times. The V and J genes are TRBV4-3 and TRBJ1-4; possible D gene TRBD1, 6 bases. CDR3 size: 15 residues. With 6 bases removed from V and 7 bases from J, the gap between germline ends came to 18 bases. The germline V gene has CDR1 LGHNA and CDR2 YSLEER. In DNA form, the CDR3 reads TGCGCCAGCAGTAAAAGGGCAGGGGTAGGTGAAAAACTGTTTTTT. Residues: CASSKRAGVGEKLFF.

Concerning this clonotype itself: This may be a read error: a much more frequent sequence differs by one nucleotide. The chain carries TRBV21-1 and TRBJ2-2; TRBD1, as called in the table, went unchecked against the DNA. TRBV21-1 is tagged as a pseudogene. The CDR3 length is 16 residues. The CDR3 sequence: CVSSKCWTPRPGELFF. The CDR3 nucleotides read TGTGTCAGCAGCAAGTGTTGGACACCCCGTCCCGGGGAGCTGTTTTTT.

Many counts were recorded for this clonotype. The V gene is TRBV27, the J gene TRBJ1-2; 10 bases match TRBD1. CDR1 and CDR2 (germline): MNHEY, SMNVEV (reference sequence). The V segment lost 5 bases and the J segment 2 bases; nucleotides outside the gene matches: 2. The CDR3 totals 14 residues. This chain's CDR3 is CASSQDRGNYGYTF. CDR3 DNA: TGTGCCAGCAGTCAGGACAGGGGGAACTATGGCTACACCTTC.

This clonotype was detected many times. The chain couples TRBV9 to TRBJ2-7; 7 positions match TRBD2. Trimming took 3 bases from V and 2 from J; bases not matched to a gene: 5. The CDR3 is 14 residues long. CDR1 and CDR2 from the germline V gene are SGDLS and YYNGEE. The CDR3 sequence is CASSGGTNPYEQYF. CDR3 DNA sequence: TGTGCCAGCAGCGGAGGGACTAACCCCTACGAGCAGTACTTC.

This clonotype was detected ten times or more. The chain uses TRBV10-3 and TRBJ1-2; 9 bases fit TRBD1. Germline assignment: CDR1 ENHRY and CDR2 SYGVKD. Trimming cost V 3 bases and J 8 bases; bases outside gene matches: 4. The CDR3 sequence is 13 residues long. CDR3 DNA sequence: TGTGCCATCAGTGAAGGGACAGGGAGAGGCTACACCTTC. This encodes CAISEGTGRGYTF.

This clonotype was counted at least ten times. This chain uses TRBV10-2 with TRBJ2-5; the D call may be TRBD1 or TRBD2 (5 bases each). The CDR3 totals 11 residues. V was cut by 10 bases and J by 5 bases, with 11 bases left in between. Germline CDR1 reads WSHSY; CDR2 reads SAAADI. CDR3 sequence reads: CATGWGETQYF. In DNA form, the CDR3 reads TGCGCCACCGGATGGGGGGAGACCCAGTACTTC.

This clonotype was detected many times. CDR3 coding DNA: TGCAGTGCTAGAGATTTGCTAGCGGGATTCGCAGATACGCAGTATTTT. Encoded protein: CSARDLLAGFADTQYF. The genes are TRBV20-1 and TRBJ2-3; 9 nucleotides agree with TRBD2. The CDR3 length is 16 residues. J was trimmed by 4 bases and V by 0 bases; bases with no gene match: 8. CDR1 is DFQATT and CDR2 is SNEGSKA in the germline V gene (reference sequence).

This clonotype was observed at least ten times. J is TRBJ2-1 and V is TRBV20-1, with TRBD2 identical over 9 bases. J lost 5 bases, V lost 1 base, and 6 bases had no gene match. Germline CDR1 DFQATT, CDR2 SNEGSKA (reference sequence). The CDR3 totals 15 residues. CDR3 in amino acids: CSARGLGGGDNEQFF. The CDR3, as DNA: TGCAGTGCTAGAGGGCTTGGCGGGGGGGACAATGAGCAGTTCTTC.

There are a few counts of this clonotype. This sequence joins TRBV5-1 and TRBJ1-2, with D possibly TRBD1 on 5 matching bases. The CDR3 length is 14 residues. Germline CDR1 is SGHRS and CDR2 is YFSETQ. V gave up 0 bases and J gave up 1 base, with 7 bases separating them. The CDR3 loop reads CASSLGQINYGYTF. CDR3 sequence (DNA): TGCGCCAGCAGCTTGGGACAGATTAACTATGGCTACACCTTC.

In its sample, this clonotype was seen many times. The chain's CDR3 is CATSVRGLANEQFF. CDR3 coding DNA: TGTGCCACCAGTGTGCGAGGACTAGCAAATGAGCAGTTCTTC. V gene TRBV24-1 combines with J gene TRBJ2-1; 8 bases agree with TRBD2. The length of the CDR3 is 14 residues. The V segment lost 5 bases and the J segment 7 bases; nucleotides outside the gene matches: 6. The germline gives CDR1 KGHDR, CDR2 SFDVKD.